This TCR beta chain was sequenced during a study of vaccination and CD4 T cells after COVID-19. Study details: Median time from second vaccine dose to sampling was 72 days (14 to 241).

As to treatment: roughly 10-day PBMC culture with coronavirus spike peptide pools or control peptides (ViraFEST assay). Roughly 1.9 million PBMCs went into each well for culture with roughly 10 IU/ml IL-2 and roughly 9 ug/ml peptide pools. With the Oncomine TCR Beta short-read assay, DNA from cultured CD4+ T cells was sequenced. TCRdb recomputed calls from the PCR reads with MiXCR, one row per CDR3 protein. Of just over 15,000 distinct CDR3 sequences in the sample, about half were seen once. The germline V gene encodes CDR1 DFQATT and CDR2 SNEGSKA (reference sequence). Trimming removed 6 bases from V and 0 bases from J, with 12 bases in between. The CDR3 contains 14 residues. To note about this clonotype: The antigen is unknown.

The clonotype originates from a human donor who had recovered from COVID-19. The chain uses TRBV20-1 and TRBJ1-5; no clear D gene. Source: CD4+ T cells from blood, cultured in vitro, taken before SARS-CoV-2 vaccination. The CDR3 DNA reads TGCAGTGCGCAGATCCGGGATAGCAATCAGCCCCAGCATTTT. It is translated as CSAQIRDSNQPQHF.